These 20 T cell receptor beta chains share one sample of origin, sequenced in a study of T-cell reconstitution after alpha-beta-depleted transplantation in children. Library preparation (for TCRbeta) was performed with unique molecular identifiers. TCRdb analysed the PCR reads with MiXCR anew, one entry per CDR3 protein. The data show 150,000 to 250,000 distinct CDR3 sequences, 6.3% seen once. The sample in question was PBMCs, obtained before TCRalphabeta/CD19-depleted stem cell transplant. The receptors were gathered from a girl under two years old with combined immunodeficiency, due to receive a stem cell transplant.

V is TRBV2 and J is TRBJ1-1, with 8 bases fitting TRBD1. This CDR3 has 15 residues. The trim removed 8 bases at V and 5 bases at J, leaving 13 bases unmatched. The germline gives CDR1 SNHLY, CDR2 FYNNEI. CDR3 nucleotides: TGTGCCAGCCAAGCGTACGGACAGGGTGGGACTGAAGCTTTCTTT. It translates to CASQAYGQGGTEAFF.

The chain combines TRBV28 with TRBJ2-1, with D tentatively TRBD1 or TRBD2 (6 bases each). Germline CDR1 and CDR2: MDHEN and SYDVKM. The CDR3 totals 12 residues. V was cut by 2 bases and J by 12 bases, with 11 bases left in between. This CDR3 reads CASSLPGGGQFF. The CDR3, as DNA: TGTGCCAGCAGTTTACCCGGGGGCGGGCAGTTCTTC.

In its sample, this clonotype was seen once. This chain joins TRBV9 and TRBJ2-3; D may be TRBD2 (5 bases). Germline V lookup: CDR1 SGDLS, CDR2 YYNGEE. Deletions cut 2 bases from V and 3 bases from J, with 10 bases between. The CDR3 contains 14 residues. This CDR3 is CASSVEGITDTQYF. The CDR3 DNA sequence: TGTGCCAGCAGCGTCGAGGGAATTACAGATACGCAGTATTTT. Full variable domain (rest looked up from reference TRBV9 and TRBJ2-3): DSGVTQTPKHLITATGQRVTLRCSPRSGDLSVYWYQQSLDQGLQFLIQYYNGEERAKGNILERFSAQQFPDLHSELNLSSLELGDSALYFCASSVEGITDTQYFGPGTRLTVL.

The chain employs TRBV4-3 and TRBJ1-2; possibly TRBD1 for D (6 bases). The germline CDR1 and CDR2 sequences are LGHNA and YSLEER. V was pared by 7 bases and J by 0 bases, with 18 bases between. This CDR3 has 16 amino acids. As DNA, the CDR3 is TGCGCCAGCAACGAGGGAAGGGGGGACCCTAACTATGGCTACACCTTC. Its protein is CASNEGRGDPNYGYTF.

The chain uses TRBV19 and TRBJ2-1; D may match TRBD1 or TRBD2 (5 bases each). This CDR3 region has 20 residues. Per the germline V gene, CDR1 is LNHDA and CDR2 is SQIVND (reference sequence). Trimming left V 4 bases short and J 2 bases short, with 27 bases between. CDR3 sequence reads: CASSTRRTGALASTYNEQFF. CDR3 DNA sequence: TGTGCCAGTAGTACGAGACGGACCGGGGCCCTAGCTAGCACCTACAATGAGCAGTTCTTC. Together with reference TRBV19 and TRBJ2-1, the CDR3 gives the full variable domain: DGGITQSPKYLFRKEGQNVTLSCEQNLNHDAMYWYRQDPGQGLRLIYYSQIVNDFQKGDIAEGYSVSREKKESFPLTVTSAQKNPTAFYLCASSTRRTGALASTYNEQFFGPGTRLTVL.

This clonotype was recorded at least ten times. The chain recombines TRBV29-1 with TRBJ2-5; 9 bases are a match to TRBD2. The CDR3 runs 15 residues. The V gene's germline CDR1 is SQVTM and CDR2 ANQGSEA. Losses at the gene ends were 2 bases for V and 4 bases for J; bases not matched to a gene: 8. The CDR3 loop reads CSVESAGGSGETQYF. The CDR3 region has the DNA TGCAGCGTTGAATCAGCGGGAGGCTCGGGAGAGACCCAGTACTTC.

This clonotype showed up just a few times. This chain links TRBV20-1 with TRBJ1-6; 8 bases are shared with TRBD1. The CDR3 has 15 residues. Germline lookup yields CDR1 DFQATT and CDR2 SNEGSKA (reference sequence). Trimming cost V 5 bases and J 4 bases; bases outside gene matches: 7. The CDR3 nucleotides are TGCAGTGCTTCGGCCGGGACAGGATATAATTCACCCCTCCACTTT. Its protein product is CSASAGTGYNSPLHF.

This clonotype has a count of ten or more. This chain connects TRBV4-1 to TRBJ2-2; D gene ambiguous. V was clipped by 4 bases and J by 2 bases, with 17 bases between them. The CDR3 sequence is 17 residues long. Per germline, CDR1 MGHRA and CDR2 YSYEKL. CDR3 sequence (DNA): TGCGCCAGCAGCCCACTCCGCCCCCTCAGAAACACCGGGGAGCTGTTTTTT. Protein: CASSPLRPLRNTGELFF.

In this sample, this clonotype turned up many times. The V call is TRBV12-3 or TRBV12-4, the J call TRBJ1-2; D possibly corresponds to TRBD1 (5 bases). V was trimmed by 4 bases and J by 8 bases, leaving 23 bases between them. This CDR3 spans 16 amino acids. The CDR3 nucleotides read TGTGCCAGCAGTTCTCTAGCCACTCAGGGAAAGTGGGGCTACACCTTC. Protein: CASSSLATQGKWGYTF.

This clonotype came up many times. The chain uses TRBV4-1 and TRBJ1-5; D may be TRBD1 (6 bases). Trimming took off 1 base at V and 0 bases at J, with 7 bases between the two ends. Germline V gene data show CDR1 as MGHRA and CDR2 as YSYEKL. The CDR3 length is 15 residues. The CDR3: CASSQGTVSNQPQHF. CDR3 nucleotides: TGCGCCAGCAGCCAAGGGACAGTTAGCAATCAGCCCCAGCATTTT.

This clonotype has ten or more counts. The chain uses TRBV5-1 and TRBJ2-7; 9 bases are shared with TRBD1. J was trimmed by 6 bases and V by 4 bases; bases with no gene match: 8. Germline V gene sequence: CDR1 SGHRS, CDR2 YFSETQ. There are 14 residues in the CDR3. CDR3 sequence (DNA): TGCGCCAGCAGCACCGGACAGGGGTTGGTCGAGCAGTACTTC. This sequence encodes CASSTGQGLVEQYF.

This clonotype was seen repeatedly, ten times or more. V and J are TRBV12-3 or TRBV12-4 and TRBJ2-1; D is ambiguous. This CDR3 has 14 residues. V dropped 3 bases and J dropped 3 bases, with 9 bases sitting between them. This CDR3 is CASSFSAGYNEQFF. As DNA, the CDR3 is TGTGCCAGCAGTTTTTCGGCAGGCTACAATGAGCAGTTCTTC.

To note about this clonotype: This may come from a read error, since a much larger clone is one base off. The chain recombines TRBV20-1 with TRBJ2-1, with TRBD2 matching over 8 bases. In germline, CDR1 is DFQATT, CDR2 SNEGSKA (reference sequence). This CDR3 is 15 amino acids long. The CDR3 sequence is CCARDFSGAYNEQFF. CDR3 nucleotides: TGCTGTGCTAGAGATTTTAGCGGGGCCTACAATGAGCAGTTCTTC.

This clonotype was counted only a few times. The chain uses TRBV6-6 and TRBJ2-7, with D maybe TRBD1 (5 bases). Germline assignment: CDR1 MNHNY and CDR2 SVGAGI (reference sequence). Trimming shortened V by 6 bases and J by 2 bases, and 5 bases separated the two germline ends. The CDR3 runs to 11 residues. CDR3 loop: CASRTAYEQYF. In DNA form, the CDR3 reads TGTGCCAGCAGGACAGCCTACGAGCAGTACTTC.

This clonotype was seen many times. This chain connects TRBV4-1 to TRBJ2-7; tentatively, D is TRBD2 (6 bases). Looked up from germline, CDR1 is MGHRA and CDR2 is YSYEKL. Trimming stripped 1 base from V and 12 bases from J, with 16 bases between. The CDR3 sequence is 13 residues long. CDR3 loop: CASSQGIGGTAYF. In nucleotides, the CDR3 is TGCGCCAGCAGCCAAGGAATTGGAGGGACGGCGTACTTC.

This clonotype was recorded at least ten times. V is TRBV6-1 and J is TRBJ2-1; possibly TRBD1 or TRBD2 for D (5 bases each). This CDR3 region has 16 residues. Trimming left V 8 bases short and J 0 bases short, with 17 bases between. CDR1 is MNHNS, CDR2 SASEGT, per germline. The CDR3 sequence is CASWDPWGSSYNEQFF. The DNA of the CDR3 is TGTGCCAGCTGGGACCCCTGGGGCAGCTCCTACAATGAGCAGTTCTTC.

This clonotype came up many times. V usage is TRBV20-1 and J usage is TRBJ2-1; D call uncertain. V was clipped by 6 bases and J by 1 base, with 10 bases between them. This CDR3 has 13 residues. Germline values: CDR1 DFQATT, CDR2 SNEGSKA (reference sequence). In nucleotides, the CDR3 is TGCAGTGCCCCGGAGATATCCTACAATGAGCAGTTCTTC. The encoded protein is CSAPEISYNEQFF.

This clonotype occurred many times. The genes are TRBV2 and TRBJ2-1, with TRBD2 as a possible D gene (5 bases). The CDR3 extends over 13 amino acids. V lost 4 bases and J 9 bases, leaving 13 bases between the germline ends. Germline V gene data show CDR1 as SNHLY and CDR2 as FYNNEI. CDR3 sequence reads: CASSGSSFSEQFF. Here the CDR3 DNA reads TGTGCCAGCAGTGGATCTAGCTTCTCTGAGCAGTTCTTC.

This clonotype has ten or more counts. This rearrangement joins TRBV28 to TRBJ2-7; possible D gene TRBD1, 6 bases. The CDR3 extends over 14 amino acids. The germline V and J ends were trimmed by 6 bases and 2 bases, with 14 bases remaining between them. Germline V CDR1 and CDR2: MDHEN, SYDVKM. The CDR3 loop is CASSLTDRPYEQYF. The CDR3 DNA reads as TGTGCCAGCAGCCTCACGGACAGACCCTACGAGCAGTACTTC.

This clonotype was seen at least ten times. The chain uses TRBV20-1 and TRBJ2-7; no clear D gene. CDR1 is DFQATT, CDR2 SNEGSKA, per germline (reference sequence). The CDR3 covers 14 residues. Trimming left V 4 bases short and J 2 bases short, with 15 bases between. This chain's CDR3 is CSATGRTVTYEQYF. Written as DNA, the CDR3 is TGCAGTGCTACTGGGCGGACGGTAACCTACGAGCAGTACTTC.